This T cell receptor (beta chain) came from a study of Tregs in tolerant kidney transplant recipients (dated by TCRdb to the late 2010s). Broadly, across the study: The transplants used related donors with nonmyeloablative bone marrow transplantation, and mixed chimerism in the human trials was transient. The study used TCRbeta sequencing to identify donor-specific regulatory T cells before combined kidney and bone marrow transplantation, then tracked those cells after transplant.

Taken with the paper, the label for time point translates to: blood sample drawn before combined kidney and bone marrow transplant. Unstimulated Tregs (CD4+CD25+CD127-), CD4+ non-Tregs (CD4+CD25-), CD4 and CD8 cells were FACS-sorted from thawed PBMCs. A few combined kidney and bone marrow transplant recipients from the ITN036ST trial were included as patients, and samples were available only from these trial subjects. Healthy control blood was processed to PBMCs with a Ficoll density gradient and then cryopreserved, whereas patient PBMCs were collected both before and after transplant. Genomic DNA was extracted from sorted cells with the QIAGEN DNeasy Blood and Tissue Kit for TCRbeta CDR3 sequencing. High-throughput TCRbeta CDR3 sequencing, including PCR amplification with bias correction and internal controls, was performed commercially through immunoSEQ. The study's own analysis went as follows. Unique productive TCRbeta sequences were defined by CDR3 nucleotide sequence where primers matched, otherwise by CDR3 amino acid sequence with Vbeta and Jbeta genes. As a correction for sorting error, sequences shared between sorted populations at a frequency ratio of 2:1 or less were discarded, and the remaining shared sequences were assigned to the higher population. A sequence counted as donor-reactive if, in CFSE-low cells, the sequence had a frequency of at least 0.01% and was expanded at least 5-fold compared with unstimulated cells. Repertoire divergence was quantified by Jensen-Shannon divergence calculated from the top 100 TCRbeta sequences ranked by frequency. For samples with multiple sequencing runs, sorting error was corrected in each run separately before the runs were combined. Drawn from immuneACCESS, this table holds only the in-frame rearrangements with V and J called that TCRdb kept. Clones are partly lost; checked studies trace under half to an unresolved V gene and leave the rest unexplained. V and J calls and clone size are as listed in that table; D and trimming were resolved from the DNA. The table for this sample lists approximately 98,000 clones; 90% of them were counted only once. Under 0.35% of the sample goes to the ten largest clones.

In the germline V gene, CDR1 corresponds to ENHRY and CDR2 to SYGVKD. V loses 0 bases of germline sequence and J loses 1 base, and the interval between the two ends is 6 bases. Taken from cysteine to phenylalanine, the CDR3 has 14 residues. Of the read, only the CDR3 DNA is kept; its 42 bases are in frame from base 1. The full study reports these points: Donor-specific Treg expansion was found to exceed global Treg expansion in tolerant patients, suggesting antigen-driven rather than nonspecific expansion. Biological reproducibility was not directly assessed, although technical replication error appeared to be minimal. Because the PCR primers were changed over time for some patients, nucleotide-level comparison could not be performed across the samples from those patients. The study was constrained by small patient numbers, and validation of the findings is required in larger populations and under other immunosuppression protocols. The most biologically relevant and donor-specific TCRbeta repertoire appeared to be identified by expanding Tregs with activated donor B cells.

Notes on this clone: The antigen this receptor binds is unknown. No per-base quality is available; no much larger clone lies one base away. The identical CDR3 is also encoded by other nucleotide sequences in the sample.

This TCR was sampled from a human donor who received a combined kidney and bone marrow transplant. This sample comprised CD4+ T cells from blood, obtained before the transplant. In this chain, TRBV10-3 is recombined with TRBJ2-5; the D gene is possibly TRBD1, with 5 bases matching. The CDR3 reads CAISESRGQETQYF. The DNA sequence is TGTGCCATCAGTGAGTCAAGGGGCCAAGAGACCCAGTACTTC.